Below are 18 T cell receptor beta chains sequenced from a single sample in a study of T cell responses to AZD1222 COVID-19 vaccine. The method was immunoSEQ multiplex PCR; TCRdb's version includes in-frame clones alone and lacks a portion of them. This table holds fewer than 150,000 clones, just over 90% found once. Sequencing used peripheral blood, obtained on day 0 of AZD1222 vaccination. These receptor sequences come from an adult in good health.

This chain uses TRBV20-1 with TRBJ2-4; D not resolved. The CDR3 contains 10 residues. With 6 bases removed from V and 5 bases from J, the gap between germline ends came to 5 bases. Germline V gene lookup returns CDR1 DFQATT and CDR2 SNEGSKA (reference sequence). CDR3 sequence reads: CSAGQNIQYF. Here the CDR3 DNA reads TGCAGTGCCGGCCAAAACATTCAGTACTTC.

The chain links TRBV7-9 to TRBJ1-2; perhaps TRBD1 as D (6 bases). The germline V and J ends were trimmed by 5 bases and 3 bases, with 10 bases remaining between them. The CDR3 covers 13 residues. Germline CDR1 is SEHNR and CDR2 is FQNEAQ (reference sequence). Here the CDR3 DNA reads TGTGCCAGCAGCCTAGGACAGCACTATGGCTACACCTTC. Its translation is CASSLGQHYGYTF. Filled out from reference TRBV7-9 and TRBJ1-2, the complete variable domain reads DTGVSQNPRHKITKRGQNVTFRCDPISEHNRLYWYRQTLGQGPEFLTYFQNEAQLEKSRLLSDRFSAERPKGSFSTLEIQRTEQGDSAMYLCASSLGQHYGYTFGSGTRLTVV.

The chain recombines TRBV6-5 with TRBJ2-2; the D gene could be TRBD1 or TRBD2 (5 bases each). Germline lookup yields CDR1 MNHEY and CDR2 SVGAGI. Trimming took off 0 bases at V and 6 bases at J, with 14 bases between the two ends. This CDR3 has 16 amino acids. This chain's CDR3 is CASSYSNWGKSGELFF. DNA for the CDR3: TGTGCCAGCAGTTACTCTAACTGGGGGAAGTCCGGGGAGCTGTTTTTT.

This chain links TRBV7-3 with TRBJ2-1; tentatively, D is TRBD2 (5 bases). The germline V and J ends were trimmed by 5 bases and 11 bases, with 16 bases remaining between them. Germline V CDR1 and CDR2: SGHTA, FQGTGA. There are 13 residues in the CDR3. CDR3 loop: CASSQTTPGKQFF. CDR3 DNA: TGTGCCAGCAGCCAAACCACCCCGGGAAAGCAGTTCTTC.

The chain combines TRBV3-1 (or the pseudogene TRBV3-2) with TRBJ1-2, with a tentative D call TRBD1 (6 bases). The V and J ends lost 3 bases and 3 bases respectively, with 11 bases between them. There are 14 residues in the CDR3. CDR1 and CDR2 from the germline V gene are LGHDT and YNNKEL (reference sequence). CDR3 in amino acids: CASSHGGLDYGYTF. DNA of the CDR3: TGTGCCAGCAGCCACGGGGGCTTGGACTATGGCTACACCTTC.

CDR3 DNA: TGTGCCACCAGCAGAGTAAATGGGGCTTGGGATGGCTACACCTTC. This encodes CATSRVNGAWDGYTF. The rearrangement links TRBV15 to TRBJ1-2, with a tentative D call TRBD1 (5 bases). The germline V gene has CDR1 LNHNV and CDR2 YYDKDF (reference sequence). This CDR3 region has 15 residues. V was pared by 1 base and J by 6 bases, with 15 bases between.

This chain joins TRBV30 and TRBJ1-2, with 8 bases fitting TRBD1. The junction had 9 bases not matched to a gene; V was cut back by 4 bases and J by 8 bases. The CDR3 runs 13 residues. Per germline, CDR1 GTSNPN and CDR2 SVGIG (reference sequence). CDR3 bases: TGTGCCTGGACCCTCGGACAGGGTTCCGGCTACACCTTC. This gives the protein CAWTLGQGSGYTF. The whole variable domain, filled in from reference TRBV30 and TRBJ1-2, reads SQTIHQWPATLVQPVGSPLSLECTVEGTSNPNLYWYRQAAGRGLQLLFYSVGIGQISSEVPQNLSASRPQDRQFILSSKKLLLSDSGFYLCAWTLGQGSGYTFGSGTRLTVV.

V usage is TRBV3-1 (or the pseudogene TRBV3-2) and J usage is TRBJ2-7; D uncertain. The CDR3 extends over 14 amino acids. Germline V gives CDR1 LGHDT, CDR2 YNNKEL (reference sequence). With 4 bases removed from V and 3 bases from J, the gap between germline ends came to 13 bases. The CDR3 here is CASSLKRAYYEQYF. CDR3 bases: TGTGCCAGCAGCCTCAAAAGGGCCTACTACGAGCAGTACTTC.

The chain carries TRBV15 and TRBJ2-7, with D uncertain. The CDR3 loop spans 14 amino acids. The germline CDR1 and CDR2 sequences are LNHNV and YYDKDF (reference sequence). V was cut by 3 bases and J by 5 bases, with 14 bases left in between. CDR3 region: CATSSRNHGHEQYF. In DNA form, the CDR3 reads TGTGCCACCAGCAGTCGGAATCACGGCCACGAGCAGTACTTC. Combining the CDR3 with reference TRBV15 and TRBJ2-7 gives the whole variable domain DAMVIQNPRYQVTQFGKPVTLSCSQTLNHNVMYWYQQKSSQAPKLLFHYYDKDFNNEADTPDNFQSRRPNTSFCFLDIRSPGLGDTAMYLCATSSRNHGHEQYFGPGTRLTVT.

The gene calls are TRBV7-2 and TRBJ2-3; tentative D call: TRBD2 (6 bases). Germline V CDR1 and CDR2: SGHTA, FQGNSA. This CDR3 comprises 17 residues. V lost 6 bases to trimming and J lost 6 bases, with 25 bases between them. CDR3 protein: CASSSTNVRAGRDTQYF. In nucleotides, the CDR3 is TGTGCCAGCAGTAGTACAAACGTCAGGGCGGGAAGGGATACGCAGTATTTT.

This rearrangement joins TRBV9 to TRBJ1-1; no reliable D call. V was clipped by 0 bases and J by 4 bases, with 10 bases between them. CDR1 is SGDLS, CDR2 YYNGEE, per germline. CDR3 length: 14 amino acids. The CDR3: CASSVDSWGTEAFF. Written as DNA, the CDR3 is TGTGCCAGCAGCGTAGACAGTTGGGGCACTGAAGCTTTCTTT.

The rearrangement links TRBV6-5 to TRBJ2-7, with D tentatively TRBD1 (6 bases). Germline V gives CDR1 MNHEY, CDR2 SVGAGI. This CDR3 is 14 amino acids long. V gave up 2 bases and J gave up 1 base, with 9 bases separating them. The CDR3 protein is CASSYNRASYEQYF. For the CDR3, the DNA is TGTGCCAGCAGTTACAACAGGGCTTCCTACGAGCAGTACTTC.

The chain carries TRBV10-3 and TRBJ1-5; 9 bases match TRBD1. The trim removed 3 bases at V and 7 bases at J, leaving 4 bases unmatched. The V gene's germline CDR1 is ENHRY and CDR2 SYGVKD. CDR3 length equals 14 residues. CDR3 residues: CAISDTGGVQPQHF. The CDR3 region has the DNA TGTGCCATCAGTGATACAGGGGGCGTCCAGCCCCAGCATTTT.

This clone was detected only a few times. CDR3 loop: CAIGRRDRLSNYGYTF. In DNA form, the CDR3 reads TGTGCCATCGGACGAAGGGACCGACTTTCTAACTATGGCTACACCTTC. The chain uses TRBV10-3 and TRBJ1-2; perhaps TRBD1 as D (5 bases). Germline CDR1 ENHRY, CDR2 SYGVKD. The V end was cut by 8 bases, the J end by 0 bases, with 19 bases between. This CDR3 region has 16 residues.

V usage is TRBV19 and J usage is TRBJ1-1, with 7 bases aligning to TRBD1. CDR1 is LNHDA, CDR2 SQIVND, per germline (reference sequence). J lost 0 bases, V lost 6 bases, and 10 bases had no gene match. This CDR3 has 16 amino acids. CDR3 nucleotides: TGTGCCAGTAGCAAAGACAGGGAGGGGATGAACACTGAAGCTTTCTTT. This translates into CASSKDREGMNTEAFF.

The rearrangement joins TRBV5-1 to TRBJ1-1; D not certain. Germline loops: CDR1 SGHRS, CDR2 YFSETQ. The V end was cut by 0 bases, the J end by 6 bases, with 9 bases between. The CDR3 is 13 amino acids. CDR3 in amino acids: CASSLAGSAEAFF. The CDR3 nucleotides are TGCGCCAGCAGCTTGGCCGGGTCGGCTGAAGCTTTCTTT.

The chain uses TRBV6-5 and TRBJ2-2, with D unresolved. The CDR3 extends over 15 amino acids. V lost 7 bases and J 7 bases, leaving 19 bases between the germline ends. Per germline, CDR1 MNHEY and CDR2 SVGAGI. This CDR3 is CASTEVAYLNGELFF. CDR3 DNA: TGTGCCAGCACCGAGGTCGCTTACCTCAACGGGGAGCTGTTTTTT.

The chain employs TRBV6-5 and TRBJ1-6; possibly TRBD1 for D (5 bases). V was shortened by 7 bases and J by 13 bases, with 23 bases between the two germline ends. Germline values: CDR1 MNHEY, CDR2 SVGAGI. This CDR3 has 15 residues. Here the CDR3 DNA reads TGTGCCAGCAAAGGGGTTTGGGACCCCGGTTCCCCCCTCCACTTT. This gives the protein CASKGVWDPGSPLHF.